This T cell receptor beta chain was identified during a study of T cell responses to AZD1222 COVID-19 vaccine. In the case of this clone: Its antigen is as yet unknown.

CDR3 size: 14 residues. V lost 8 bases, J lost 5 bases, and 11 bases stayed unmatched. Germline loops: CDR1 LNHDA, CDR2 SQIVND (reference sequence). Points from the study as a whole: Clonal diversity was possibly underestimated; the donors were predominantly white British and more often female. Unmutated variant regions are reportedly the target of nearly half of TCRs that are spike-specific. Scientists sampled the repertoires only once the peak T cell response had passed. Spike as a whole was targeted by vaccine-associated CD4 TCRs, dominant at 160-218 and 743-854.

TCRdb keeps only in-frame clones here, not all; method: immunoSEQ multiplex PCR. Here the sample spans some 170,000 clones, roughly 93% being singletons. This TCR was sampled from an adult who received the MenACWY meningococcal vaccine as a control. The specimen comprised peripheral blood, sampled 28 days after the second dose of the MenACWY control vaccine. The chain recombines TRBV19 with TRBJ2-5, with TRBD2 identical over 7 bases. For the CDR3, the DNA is TGTGCCAGTCAAGCGGGGAGTAGCAGGGAGACCCAGTACTTC. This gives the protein CASQAGSSRETQYF.